These 5 T cell receptor beta chains originate from one sample sequenced in a study of shared clonotypes between healthy human individuals. Only in-frame clones appear in the TCRdb table, and some are missing; sequencing was by immunoSEQ multiplex PCR. The sample lists roughly 2.5 million clones, about 92% seen once, with 0.14% in the top ten. The specimen was naive CD4+ T cells sorted from blood. Subset: CD45RA+ positively selected. The receptors originated from a young man in good health.

This rearrangement joins TRBV5-1 to TRBJ2-7, with D possibly being TRBD1 (5 bases). V was trimmed by 5 bases and J by 0 bases, leaving 18 bases between them. CDR1 is SGHRS and CDR2 is YFSETQ in the germline V gene. There are 16 residues in the CDR3. As DNA, the CDR3 is TGCGCCAGCAGTACCGGACACGCTGGCCTCTCCTACGAGCAGTACTTC. It encodes CASSTGHAGLSYEQYF.

V gene TRBV27 combines with J gene TRBJ2-1, with 7 bases aligning to TRBD2. J lost 5 bases, V lost 6 bases, and 10 bases had no gene match. Germline V gene sequence: CDR1 MNHEY, CDR2 SMNVEV (reference sequence). This CDR3 is 15 amino acids long. The CDR3 loop reads CASRGTGEGNNEQFF. CDR3 DNA sequence: TGTGCCAGCAGGGGAACGGGGGAGGGGAACAATGAGCAGTTCTTC.

This chain uses TRBV5-6 with TRBJ2-7; the D gene could be TRBD1 or TRBD2 (5 bases each). The CDR3 is 16 residues long. Trimming took 2 bases from V and 5 from J, leaving 20 bases between them. The germline CDR1 and CDR2 sequences are SGHDT and YYEEEE. The CDR3 sequence is CASSLDTGQRGHEQYF. CDR3 sequence (DNA): TGTGCCAGCAGCTTAGACACGGGGCAAAGGGGCCACGAGCAGTACTTC.

V is TRBV4-1 and J is TRBJ2-7, with D maybe TRBD2 (6 bases). There are 17 residues in the CDR3. From germline, CDR1 is MGHRA and CDR2 YSYEKL. Trimming removed 0 bases from V and 3 bases from J, with 18 bases in between. The CDR3 loop is CASSQESGLIGGYEQYF. CDR3 DNA: TGCGCCAGCAGCCAAGAGAGTGGTCTCATCGGGGGCTACGAGCAGTACTTC.

V gene TRBV7-2 combines with J gene TRBJ2-7, with D tentatively TRBD2 (6 bases). V was pared by 2 bases and J by 3 bases, with 14 bases between. CDR3 length: 15 residues. CDR1 SGHTA and CDR2 FQGNSA come from the germline V gene. In nucleotides, the CDR3 is TGTGCCAGCAGCTTAAAAGGCGGGACTCTCTACGAGCAGTACTTC. Residues: CASSLKGGTLYEQYF.